The 29 T cell receptor beta chains reported below all come from one sample, sequenced in a study of radiation and T cells in renal cell carcinoma (dated by TCRdb to 2018 to 2020). The time point label for this specimen denotes: baseline pretreatment blood. The sample's treatment or condition label, decoded: 15 Gy SBRT to primary tumor, nephrectomy 4 weeks later. Library generation was performed with the immunoSEQ multiplex PCR assay. Sourced from immuneACCESS, this table was stored by TCRdb with only in-frame sequences that have V and J called. A share of the clones is absent; for the studies checked, an unresolved V gene accounts for under half, and the remainder has no known explanation. Recorded for this sample are about 88,000 clones; about 88% of them occurred a single time. The ten largest make up 6% to 9% of the sample. The sequencing used blood, collected from a patient whose treatment included radiotherapy and nephrectomy. The receptors stem from a man aged 45 to 65 with renal cell carcinoma.

The chain carries TRBV27 and TRBJ2-4; 7 bases fit TRBD2. CDR3 length: 16 amino acids. CDR1 is MNHEY, CDR2 SMNVEV, per germline (reference sequence). After removal of 2 bases from V and 0 bases from J, the junction contained 4 bases not matched to a gene. CDR3 DNA: TGTGCCAGCAGTTTAGCGGGAGTTCCAGCCAAAAACATTCAGTACTTC. Its translation is CASSLAGVPAKNIQYF.

The genes are TRBV4-2 and TRBJ1-2; a possible D gene is TRBD1 (6 bases). The CDR3 has 14 residues. V shed 4 bases and J shed 3 bases, with 12 bases lying between them. Germline CDR1 LGHNA, CDR2 YNFKEQ. The CDR3 bases are TGTGCCAGCAGCCCCCGGACAGCCCACTATGGCTACACCTTC. This translates into CASSPRTAHYGYTF.

CDR3 sequence reads: CASSPQGGGEQYF. In DNA form, the CDR3 reads TGTGCCAGCTCACCACAGGGAGGAGGCGAGCAGTACTTC. V and J are TRBV18 and TRBJ2-7; D is possibly TRBD2 (6 bases). The CDR3 has 13 residues. Germline CDR1 and CDR2: KGHSH and LQKENI. V was cut by 1 base and J by 6 bases, with 10 bases left in between.

The rearrangement uses TRBV10-2 and TRBJ2-4; weak D call: TRBD1 (5 bases). Germline V gives CDR1 WSHSY, CDR2 SAAADI. Trimming cost V 8 bases and J 8 bases, with 16 bases left between them. This CDR3 has 13 residues. The DNA for the CDR3 is TGCGCCAGCCAATATGAAGGGGCAGACATTCAGTACTTC. This gives the protein CASQYEGADIQYF.

The rearrangement links TRBV6-5 to TRBJ2-7, with 11 positions matching TRBD1. Trimming removed 11 bases from V and 3 bases from J; junction bases left unmatched: 12. CDR3 length equals 15 residues. The germline gives CDR1 MNHEY, CDR2 SVGAGI. CDR3 sequence reads: CAAWTGGASFYEQYF. The CDR3 bases are TGTGCCGCCTGGACAGGGGGCGCTTCATTCTACGAGCAGTACTTC.

The CDR3 DNA reads as TGTGCCAGCAGCTTAGTGGGTTGGGGGGGCCATACAGATACGCAGTATTTT. This translates into CASSLVGWGGHTDTQYF. The chain carries TRBV7-8 and TRBJ2-3; D perhaps matches TRBD2 (7 bases). Looked up from germline, CDR1 is SGHVS and CDR2 is FQNEAQ. The CDR3 is 17 residues long. Trimming removed 1 base at V and 3 bases at J, with 17 bases between.

This clone was seen at least ten times. This chain uses TRBV5-1 with TRBJ2-1; D not certain. The CDR3 is made up of 12 amino acids. CDR1 is SGHRS and CDR2 is YFSETQ in the germline V gene. V lost 5 bases to trimming and J lost 8 bases, with 11 bases between them. This chain's CDR3 is CASRKTLDEQFF. In nucleotides, the CDR3 is TGCGCCAGCAGGAAGACACTGGATGAGCAGTTCTTC.

The chain uses TRBV19 and TRBJ1-2, with D hard to call. In germline, CDR1 is LNHDA, CDR2 SQIVND (reference sequence). This CDR3 region has 14 residues. With 3 bases removed from V and 8 bases from J, the gap between germline ends came to 16 bases. Written as DNA, the CDR3 is TGTGCCAGTAGTATTGGCGAGACCTCTGCCGGCTACACCTTC. Translating gives CASSIGETSAGYTF. Full variable domain (remainder filled in from reference TRBV19 and TRBJ1-2): DGGITQSPKYLFRKEGQNVTLSCEQNLNHDAMYWYRQDPGQGLRLIYYSQIVNDFQKGDIAEGYSVSREKKESFPLTVTSAQKNPTAFYLCASSIGETSAGYTFGSGTRLTVV.

The chain joins TRBV18 to TRBJ1-3, with 9 positions matching TRBD1. This CDR3 spans 15 amino acids. Germline assignment: CDR1 KGHSH and CDR2 LQKENI. V dropped 3 bases and J dropped 2; count of bases not matched to a gene: 2. CDR3 sequence: CASSPGQGPGNTIYF. CDR3 in DNA: TGTGCCAGCTCACCTGGACAGGGGCCTGGAAACACCATATATTTT.

This chain uses TRBV7-2 with TRBJ1-4; no reliable D call. The CDR3 runs to 16 residues. Germline V CDR1 and CDR2: SGHTA, FQGNSA. Trimming pared 1 base from V and 4 bases from J, leaving 13 bases between. In DNA, the CDR3 is TGTGCCAGCAGCTTAGGTGTTTTGGGAAATAATGAAAAACTGTTTTTT. Its protein product is CASSLGVLGNNEKLFF.

The chain joins TRBV7-6 to TRBJ2-1; D remains unclear. Germline V gene data show CDR1 as SGHVS and CDR2 as FNYEAQ. Trimming cost V 5 bases and J 8 bases, with 7 bases left between them. The CDR3 spans 11 residues. The DNA for the CDR3 is TGTGCCAGCAGCGCCCAAGATGAGCAGTTCTTC. As protein: CASSAQDEQFF.

This CDR3 reads CASSLRTLTGNTIYF. CDR3 sequence (DNA): TGTGCCAGTAGTCTCAGGACCCTAACTGGAAACACCATATATTTT. The chain carries TRBV19 and TRBJ1-3; D is uncertain. CDR3 length: 15 amino acids. V dropped 5 bases and J dropped 2 bases, with 13 bases sitting between them. Germline V lookup: CDR1 LNHDA, CDR2 SQIVND (reference sequence).

CDR3 nucleotides: TGTGCCAGTATTCTCTCCGGGACAGGCGTCCTTGGGGGGAGCGGCTACACCTTC. Amino acids: CASILSGTGVLGGSGYTF. The chain combines TRBV19 with TRBJ1-2, with 8 positions matching TRBD1. This CDR3 comprises 18 residues. From germline, CDR1 is LNHDA and CDR2 SQIVND (reference sequence). J gave up 8 bases and V 7 bases, and 24 bases lay outside the gene matches.

The V and J genes are TRBV6-1 and TRBJ2-1; D is ambiguous. CDR1 is MNHNS, CDR2 SASEGT, per germline. This CDR3 spans 15 amino acids. V was pared by 3 bases and J by 9 bases, with 18 bases between. CDR3 sequence reads: CASSDYGPRGAEQFF. The CDR3 DNA reads TGTGCCAGCAGTGACTACGGACCGCGAGGCGCTGAGCAGTTCTTC.

The genes are TRBV19 and TRBJ1-1; D is ambiguous. The V end was cut by 3 bases, the J end by 8 bases, with 16 bases between. CDR1 and CDR2 from the germline V gene are LNHDA and SQIVND (reference sequence). This CDR3 has 14 residues. CDR3 nucleotides: TGTGCCAGTAGTATCAGGACCCTTTTGGGGGAAGCTTTCTTT. It translates to CASSIRTLLGEAFF.

This clone has just one count. J is TRBJ2-7 and V is TRBV4-2; D gene ambiguous. The V and J ends lost 1 base and 2 bases respectively, with 12 bases between them. The CDR3 has 15 residues. Germline V CDR1 and CDR2: LGHNA, YNFKEQ. The CDR3 region has the DNA TGTGCCAGCAGCCAAGCGACGGGTTACACCTACGAGCAGTACTTC. Its protein is CASSQATGYTYEQYF.

This chain uses TRBV6-1 with TRBJ2-5; D is uncertain. CDR1 and CDR2 (germline): MNHNS, SASEGT. CDR3 length equals 10 residues. Trimming stripped 7 bases from V and 4 bases from J, with 4 bases between. CDR3 sequence: CASMLETQYF. The CDR3 region has the DNA TGTGCCAGCATGTTAGAGACCCAGTACTTC.

Regarding this clone: A read error is the likely source, as a far larger clone sits one nucleotide away. The sample holds other DNA sequences that translate to the same CDR3. V usage is TRBV27 and J usage is TRBJ2-6; D is unresolved. Deletions cut 8 bases from V and 2 bases from J, with 4 bases between. Germline V lookup: CDR1 MNHEY, CDR2 SMNVEV (reference sequence). The CDR3 runs to 12 residues. The DNA of the CDR3 is TGTGCCAGCCGTACTGGGGCCAACGTCCTGACTTTC. Its protein product is CASRTGANVLTF.

The CDR3 sequence: CASSQMTWASQNTEAFF. In DNA form, the CDR3 reads TGCGCCAGCAGCCAAATGACTTGGGCCAGTCAGAACACTGAAGCTTTCTTT. This rearrangement joins TRBV4-1 to TRBJ1-1; D ambiguous. The germline V and J ends were trimmed by 2 bases and 1 base, with 17 bases remaining between them. This CDR3 region has 17 residues. In germline, CDR1 is MGHRA, CDR2 YSYEKL.

This clone was found a few times. The rearrangement links TRBV2 to TRBJ1-1; 8 nucleotides align to TRBD1. This CDR3 has 12 amino acids. The V and J ends lost 6 bases and 5 bases, in that order; junction bases with no gene match: 2. The germline V gene has CDR1 SNHLY and CDR2 FYNNEI. The chain's CDR3 is CASRDRVTEAFF. The CDR3 bases are TGTGCCAGCAGGGACAGGGTAACTGAAGCTTTCTTT.

On this clone: The junction does not match germline at one end; this may be a read error. The CDR3 sequence: CASSPVLAGGYNEQFF. The CDR3 DNA sequence: TGTGCTAGCAGCCCCGTACTAGCGGGGGGCTACAATGAGCAGTTCTTC. The rearrangement uses TRBV7-7 and TRBJ2-1; 12 bases fit TRBD2. This CDR3 spans 16 amino acids. Germline-derived CDR1 and CDR2 are SSHAT and FNYEAQ (reference sequence).

This rearrangement joins TRBV6-6 to TRBJ2-1; 9 bases agree with TRBD1. CDR1 is MNHNY and CDR2 is SVGAGI in the germline V gene (reference sequence). J lost 8 bases, V lost 3 bases, and 8 bases had no gene match. The CDR3 loop spans 15 amino acids. The CDR3 DNA reads as TGTGCCAGCAGTTATTGGGACAGGGAAGGCGATGAGCAGTTCTTC. Translated, it gives CASSYWDREGDEQFF.

This clone was detected once. The chain uses TRBV6-5 and TRBJ1-4; D gene unclear. Trimming shortened V by 5 bases and J by 8 bases, and 12 bases separated the two germline ends. Germline-derived CDR1 and CDR2 are MNHEY and SVGAGI. The CDR3 has 13 amino acids. As DNA, the CDR3 is TGTGCCAGCAGTCCGCCCCGGGAGGAAAAACTGTTTTTT. It specifies CASSPPREEKLFF.

The J gene is TRBJ2-7, the V gene TRBV6-1; 11 nucleotides match TRBD1. The CDR3 has 15 residues. Germline trimming cut 3 bases from V and 0 bases from J; bases unmatched to any gene: 1. The germline V gene encodes CDR1 MNHNS and CDR2 SASEGT. CDR3 amino acids: CASSDGQGASYEQYF. Written as DNA, the CDR3 is TGTGCCAGCAGTGATGGACAGGGGGCCTCCTACGAGCAGTACTTC.

This clone was seen more than once but under ten times. The chain recombines TRBV28 with TRBJ2-1; 14 nucleotides match TRBD2. Germline V gives CDR1 MDHEN, CDR2 SYDVKM. Germline trimming cut 3 bases from V and 3 bases from J; bases unmatched to any gene: 4. This CDR3 region has 17 residues. CDR3 in amino acids: CASSLGTSGGDYNEQFF. Written as DNA, the CDR3 is TGTGCCAGCAGTTTGGGGACTAGCGGGGGCGACTACAATGAGCAGTTCTTC.

V and J are TRBV4-3 and TRBJ1-2, with a tentative D call TRBD1 (6 bases). The CDR3 totals 13 residues. Trimming removed 2 bases at V and 3 bases at J, with 7 bases between. Germline V gives CDR1 LGHNA, CDR2 YSLEER. Here the CDR3 DNA reads TGCGCCAGCAGCCAAACAGGGCACTATGGCTACACCTTC. Protein product: CASSQTGHYGYTF.

The J gene is TRBJ1-5, the V gene TRBV7-9; no reliable D call. V was pared by 5 bases and J by 2 bases, with 13 bases between. The CDR3 is made up of 15 amino acids. Germline V gives CDR1 SEHNR, CDR2 FQNEAQ (reference sequence). The CDR3 DNA reads TGTGCCAGCAGCCCGGCGGGGATTGGCAATCAGCCCCAGCATTTT. This encodes CASSPAGIGNQPQHF.

The chain employs TRBV27 and TRBJ1-5; D gene uncertain. Germline loops: CDR1 MNHEY, CDR2 SMNVEV (reference sequence). The CDR3 sequence is 12 residues long. V lost 3 bases and J lost 6, with 6 bases in between. CDR3 region: CASSFLGQPQHF. The CDR3 DNA reads as TGTGCCAGCAGTTTTCTTGGTCAGCCCCAGCATTTT.

This rearrangement joins TRBV7-2 to TRBJ2-1, with D unresolved. Germline CDR1 is SGHTA and CDR2 is FQGNSA. V lost 1 base, J lost 0 bases, and 7 bases lay in between. The CDR3 consists of 15 residues. CDR3 bases: TGTGCCAGCAGCTTAGAATCGGCCTCCTACAATGAGCAGTTCTTC. This sequence encodes CASSLESASYNEQFF. Complete variable domain (other parts from reference TRBV7-2 and TRBJ2-1): GAGVSQSPSNKVTEKGKDVELRCDPISGHTALYWYRQSLGQGLEFLIYFQGNSAPDKSGLPSDRFSAERTGGSVSTLTIQRTQQEDSAVYLCASSLESASYNEQFFGPGTRLTVL.